One T cell receptor beta chain is described in this entry. Its antigen is as yet unknown. The protocol was immunoSEQ multiplex PCR, while the TCRdb copy is restricted to in-frame clones and leaves out a portion. The sample lists tens of thousands of clones; roughly 90% were seen once. This specimen comes from a study of T cells in localized non-small cell lung cancer. Findings and caveats of the study: Adjacent lung had a median around 50 of the 100 largest tumor clones. Longer overall survival accompanied higher blood T cell density.

CDR1 is MNHEY and CDR2 is SVGAGI in the germline V gene. The CDR3 has 13 amino acids. The V end lost 8 bases, the J end lost 6 bases, and 14 bases lay between the germline ends. The sample consisted of peripheral blood mononuclear cells, taken before any cancer treatment. This chain joins TRBV6-5 and TRBJ1-5, with unresolved D. The sequence came from a woman aged 35-70 years with stage III lung adenocarcinoma. The CDR3 DNA follows: TGTGCCAGCGGAGGTACCCTCGGTCAGCCCCAGCATTTT. Translated: CASGGTLGQPQHF.